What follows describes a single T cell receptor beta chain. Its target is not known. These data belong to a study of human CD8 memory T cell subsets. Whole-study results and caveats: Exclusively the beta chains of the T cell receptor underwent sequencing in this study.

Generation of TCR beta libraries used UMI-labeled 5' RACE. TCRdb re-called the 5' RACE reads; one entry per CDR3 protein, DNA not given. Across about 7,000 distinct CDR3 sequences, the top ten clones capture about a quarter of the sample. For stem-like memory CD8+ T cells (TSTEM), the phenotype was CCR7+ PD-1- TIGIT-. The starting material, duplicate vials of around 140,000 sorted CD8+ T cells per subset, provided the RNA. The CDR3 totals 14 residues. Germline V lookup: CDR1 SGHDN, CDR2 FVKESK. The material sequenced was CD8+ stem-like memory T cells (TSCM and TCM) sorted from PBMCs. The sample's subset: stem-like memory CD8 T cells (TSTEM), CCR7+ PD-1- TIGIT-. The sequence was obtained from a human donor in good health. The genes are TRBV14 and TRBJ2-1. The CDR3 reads CASSPPWGGNEQFF.